The 27 T cell receptor beta chains below all came from one sample that was sequenced in a study of blood T cell repertoires in COVID-19. Produced via immunoSEQ multiplex PCR; TCRdb's table is partial and in-frame only. Among under 75,000 clones, 86% were seen once, and the ten largest hold less than 2.5%. Sequencing was carried out using peripheral blood. These TCRs come from a man aged 25 to 40 with acute or convalescent COVID-19.

The rearrangement links TRBV2 to TRBJ2-1; 7 bases map to TRBD2. The trim removed 5 bases at V and 7 bases at J, leaving 11 bases unmatched. The CDR3 length is 15 residues. Germline V CDR1 and CDR2: SNHLY, FYNNEI. The CDR3 DNA sequence: TGTGCCAGCAGTCCCCGAGGACTAGGTTCAAATGAGCAGTTCTTC. Protein: CASSPRGLGSNEQFF.

The chain is built from TRBV7-2 and TRBJ1-1, with TRBD1 as a possible D gene (5 bases). V lost 6 bases and J 7 bases, leaving 12 bases between the germline ends. The CDR3 is 12 amino acids. Germline-derived CDR1 and CDR2 are SGHTA and FQGNSA. CDR3 sequence: CASSSDTYEAFF. The CDR3 DNA is TGTGCCAGCAGTTCGGACACGTATGAAGCTTTCTTT.

The chain employs TRBV5-4 and TRBJ2-2, with D possibly being TRBD1 (5 bases). The CDR3 totals 15 residues. The V gene's germline CDR1 is SGHNT and CDR2 YYREEE (reference sequence). V dropped 0 bases and J dropped 4 bases, with 10 bases sitting between them. Here the CDR3 reads CASSLDRRSTGELFF. The CDR3 DNA follows: TGTGCCAGCAGCTTGGACAGGCGTAGCACCGGGGAGCTGTTTTTT.

The J gene is TRBJ1-5, the V gene TRBV2, with 8 positions matching TRBD1. The V gene's germline CDR1 is SNHLY and CDR2 FYNNEI. The CDR3 has 14 amino acids. The ends lost 9 bases at V and 2 bases at J; junction bases unmatched: 6. In DNA, the CDR3 is TGTGCCAGTGCGGACAGGGTCGGCAATCAGCCCCAGCATTTT. As protein: CASADRVGNQPQHF.

V usage is TRBV5-1 and J usage is TRBJ2-3; D remains ambiguous. Trimming removed 4 bases from V and 2 bases from J, with 5 bases in between. The CDR3 totals 12 residues. Looked up from germline, CDR1 is SGHRS and CDR2 is YFSETQ. For the CDR3, the DNA is TGCGCCAGCAGCCCTACCACAGATACGCAGTATTTT. This encodes CASSPTTDTQYF. Variable domain in full (rest from reference TRBV5-1 and TRBJ2-3): KAGVTQTPRYLIKTRGQQVTLSCSPISGHRSVSWYQQTPGQGLQFLFEYFSETQRNKGNFPGRFSGRQFSNSRSEMNVSTLELGDSALYLCASSPTTDTQYFGPGTRLTVL.

The rearrangement uses TRBV18 and TRBJ1-2; D not certain. V lost 3 bases to trimming and J lost 5 bases, with 10 bases between them. The CDR3 extends over 13 amino acids. CDR1 is KGHSH and CDR2 is LQKENI in the germline V gene. The CDR3 region is CASSPDINYGYTF. The CDR3 region has the DNA TGTGCCAGCTCACCCGACATAAATTATGGCTACACCTTC.

V gene TRBV4-3 combines with J gene TRBJ1-1; D gene uncertain. Germline lookup yields CDR1 LGHNA and CDR2 YSLEER. CDR3 length equals 15 residues. Trimming stripped 4 bases from V and 5 bases from J, with 17 bases between. For the CDR3, the DNA is TGCGCCAGCAGCCGCGAAATGTCGGAGGGAACTGAAGCTTTCTTT. Its translation is CASSREMSEGTEAFF.

Worth noting for this clone: At one boundary the junction diverges from the germline segment, which might be a read error. V and J are TRBV29-1 and TRBJ2-7; D is uncertain. Per the germline V gene, CDR1 is SQVTM and CDR2 is ANQGSEA. CDR3 length equals 12 residues. CDR3: CSVVSVSDEQYF. CDR3 nucleotide sequence: TGCAGCGTTGTTTCGGTCTCCGACGAGCAGTACTTC.

The chain links TRBV28 to TRBJ1-6, with D possibly being TRBD1 (5 bases). V lost 2 bases, J lost 7 bases, and 12 bases lay in between. The CDR3 spans 15 residues. Germline V gene data show CDR1 as MDHEN and CDR2 as SYDVKM. CDR3 nucleotide sequence: TGTGCCAGCAGTTTAGCAGGGAGGTTAAATTCACCCCTCCACTTT. As protein: CASSLAGRLNSPLHF.

The chain combines TRBV30 with TRBJ1-4, with 8 bases that match TRBD1. CDR1 GTSNPN and CDR2 SVGIG come from the germline V gene (reference sequence). V shed 3 bases, J shed 0 bases, and the junction held 3 bases outside the gene matches. The CDR3 covers 15 residues. CDR3 sequence: CAWRGQAATNEKLFF. DNA of the CDR3: TGTGCCTGGAGGGGACAGGCGGCAACTAATGAAAAACTGTTTTTT. Filled out from reference TRBV30 and TRBJ1-4, the complete variable domain reads SQTIHQWPATLVQPVGSPLSLECTVEGTSNPNLYWYRQAAGRGLQLLFYSVGIGQISSEVPQNLSASRPQDRQFILSSKKLLLSDSGFYLCAWRGQAATNEKLFFGSGTQLSVL.

Only one count was recorded for this clone. V is TRBV3-1 (or the pseudogene TRBV3-2) and J is TRBJ1-5; D unclear. V shed 1 base and J shed 9 bases, with 10 bases lying between them. The CDR3 consists of 13 residues. Germline lookup yields CDR1 LGHDT and CDR2 YNNKEL (reference sequence). The CDR3 coding sequence is TGTGCCAGCAGCCAAGGAGCGGGCAGGCCCCAGCATTTT. This sequence encodes CASSQGAGRPQHF.

The sample holds a few counts of this clone. The CDR3 loop is CASSHRLMNTEAFF. CDR3 sequence (DNA): TGTGCCAGCAGTCACAGGTTGATGAACACTGAAGCTTTCTTT. The rearrangement joins TRBV27 to TRBJ1-1; TRBD1 is a possible D gene (5 bases). The germline CDR1 and CDR2 sequences are MNHEY and SMNVEV (reference sequence). V dropped 5 bases and J dropped 0 bases, with 10 bases sitting between them. CDR3 size: 14 residues.

The CDR3: CASGSGQAPTDTQYF. In nucleotides, the CDR3 is TGTGCTAGTGGTTCAGGACAAGCCCCCACAGATACGCAGTATTTT. This chain uses TRBV12-5 with TRBJ2-3; TRBD1 is a possible D gene (5 bases). The CDR3 contains 15 residues. V lost 4 bases, J lost 2 bases, and 13 bases lay in between. CDR1 and CDR2 from the germline V gene are LGHNT and FRNRAP.

J is TRBJ1-1 and V is TRBV13; tentatively, D is TRBD1 (5 bases). This CDR3 region has 17 residues. V lost 6 bases and J 3 bases, leaving 23 bases between the germline ends. The V gene's germline CDR1 is PRHDT and CDR2 FYEKMQ (reference sequence). This CDR3 is CASRLTDRGTRDTEAFF. The CDR3 region has the DNA TGTGCCAGCAGACTAACCGACAGAGGCACAAGGGACACTGAAGCTTTCTTT.

The chain joins TRBV10-3 to TRBJ1-4; D is unresolved. This CDR3 spans 13 amino acids. V was pared by 6 bases and J by 7 bases, with 12 bases between. Germline V gene sequence: CDR1 ENHRY, CDR2 SYGVKD. The CDR3 sequence is CAIRPSLVEKLFF. CDR3 sequence (DNA): TGTGCCATCAGACCCTCCCTAGTTGAAAAACTGTTTTTT.

The CDR3 reads CAISEEGAKNEQFF. In DNA, the CDR3 is TGTGCCATCAGTGAAGAGGGGGCGAAGAATGAGCAGTTCTTC. The J gene is TRBJ2-1, the V gene TRBV10-3; 7 nucleotides agree with TRBD1. The junction had 6 bases not matched to a gene; V was cut back by 3 bases and J by 7 bases. The CDR3 consists of 14 residues. CDR1 and CDR2 (germline): ENHRY, SYGVKD.

This clone was seen a single time. The genes are TRBV7-6 and TRBJ1-4; the D gene is possibly TRBD1 (6 bases). CDR3 length: 15 residues. The germline gives CDR1 SGHVS, CDR2 FNYEAQ. Between the trimmed V and J ends, which lost 2 bases and 1 base, there was a span of 8 bases. As DNA, the CDR3 is TGTGCCAGCAGCTTATCACAGGGAACTAATGAAAAACTGTTTTTT. Amino acid sequence: CASSLSQGTNEKLFF.

In DNA form, the CDR3 reads TGTGCCTGGAACCCAACAGGGATTCTCTACAATGAGCAGTTCTTC. It translates to CAWNPTGILYNEQFF. The J gene is TRBJ2-1, the V gene TRBV30; TRBD1 is a possible D gene (6 bases). CDR1 and CDR2 (germline): GTSNPN, SVGIG (reference sequence). This CDR3 has 15 residues. Trimming stripped 4 bases from V and 3 bases from J, with 16 bases between.

V is TRBV7-8 and J is TRBJ2-3, with 11 bases lining up with TRBD2. The germline CDR1 and CDR2 sequences are SGHVS and FQNEAQ. The V gene end was trimmed by 3 bases and the J gene end by 5 bases; junction bases not matched to a gene: 7. CDR3 length equals 16 residues. CDR3 DNA: TGTGCCAGCAGCTTGGTTAGCGGGGGGGCGGTAGATACGCAGTATTTT. It translates to CASSLVSGGAVDTQYF.

This chain links TRBV7-9 with TRBJ2-1; possible D gene TRBD1, 5 bases. The V and J ends lost 5 bases and 5 bases respectively, with 22 bases between them. CDR3 size: 17 residues. Germline CDR1 SEHNR, CDR2 FQNEAQ (reference sequence). In DNA form, the CDR3 reads TGTGCCAGCAGCCCTGCCGGAAGGGGAAATATACACAATGAGCAGTTCTTC. Translated, it gives CASSPAGRGNIHNEQFF.

This clone was counted between two and nine times. The rearrangement links TRBV28 to TRBJ2-1, with 7 bases aligning to TRBD1. The germline V gene has CDR1 MDHEN and CDR2 SYDVKM. The CDR3 consists of 15 residues. Trimming took 2 bases from V and 2 from J; bases not matched to a gene: 3. CDR3 sequence: CASSLEGAPYNEQFF. The CDR3 DNA reads TGTGCCAGCAGTTTAGAGGGGGCCCCCTACAATGAGCAGTTCTTC. Full variable domain (outside the CDR3, taken from reference TRBV28 and TRBJ2-1): DVKVTQSSRYLVKRTGEKVFLECVQDMDHENMFWYRQDPGLGLRLIYFSYDVKMKEKGDIPEGYSVSREKKERFSLILESASTNQTSMYLCASSLEGAPYNEQFFGPGTRLTVL.

The V and J genes are TRBV19 and TRBJ2-7, with 9 nucleotides matching TRBD2. CDR3 length equals 15 residues. The V and J ends lost 3 bases and 3 bases, in that order; junction bases with no gene match: 6. CDR1 is LNHDA and CDR2 is SQIVND in the germline V gene (reference sequence). The CDR3 sequence is CASSMTSGELYEQYF. In nucleotides, the CDR3 is TGTGCCAGTAGTATGACTAGCGGAGAACTCTACGAGCAGTACTTC.

The V and J genes are TRBV7-8 and TRBJ2-5; 11 positions match TRBD2. The CDR3 has 16 amino acids. The ends lost 5 bases at V and 1 base at J; junction bases unmatched: 6. Germline loops: CDR1 SGHVS, CDR2 FQNEAQ. The CDR3 DNA follows: TGTGCCAGCAGCCCGAGCGGACTAGCGGGCCAAGAGACCCAGTACTTC. Translating it yields CASSPSGLAGQETQYF.

This clone was found a few times. CDR3 coding DNA: TGTGCCAGTAGGTTCAGGGGGCAGCTGGCGAACACCGGGGAGCTGTTTTTT. Its protein product is CASRFRGQLANTGELFF. J is TRBJ2-2 and V is TRBV19, with 8 bases that match TRBD1. CDR3 length: 17 residues. CDR1 is LNHDA and CDR2 is SQIVND in the germline V gene (reference sequence). The V segment lost 6 bases and the J segment 0 bases; nucleotides outside the gene matches: 9.

This chain uses TRBV19 with TRBJ2-1; tentative D call: TRBD1 (6 bases). Germline V CDR1 and CDR2: LNHDA, SQIVND (reference sequence). Trimming removed 7 bases from V and 6 bases from J, with 19 bases in between. The CDR3 totals 15 residues. Here the CDR3 reads CASTMGRGRGNEQFF. The CDR3 DNA is TGTGCCAGTACCATGGGCAGGGGCAGGGGCAATGAGCAGTTCTTC. Drawing the rest from reference TRBV19 and TRBJ2-1, the complete variable domain is DGGITQSPKYLFRKEGQNVTLSCEQNLNHDAMYWYRQDPGQGLRLIYYSQIVNDFQKGDIAEGYSVSREKKESFPLTVTSAQKNPTAFYLCASTMGRGRGNEQFFGPGTRLTVL.

V gene TRBV4-1 combines with J gene TRBJ1-3; 7 bases agree with TRBD1. The ends lost 0 bases at V and 4 bases at J; junction bases unmatched: 6. The CDR3 totals 16 residues. The V gene's germline CDR1 is MGHRA and CDR2 YSYEKL. The chain's CDR3 is CASSQEGRGYGNTIYF. For the CDR3, the DNA is TGCGCCAGCAGCCAAGAAGGCAGGGGGTACGGAAACACCATATATTTT.

V gene TRBV7-8 combines with J gene TRBJ2-1; D may be TRBD1 (6 bases). The germline CDR1 and CDR2 sequences are SGHVS and FQNEAQ. The V gene lost 5 bases and the J gene lost 9 bases, with 17 bases spanning the gap. The CDR3 has 14 residues. The CDR3 nucleotides are TGTGCCAGCAGCGGGGGCTTGGGAGTCCTTGAGCAGTTCTTC. It translates to CASSGGLGVLEQFF.